The present T cell receptor (beta chain) was sequenced within a study of blood T cell repertoires in COVID-19. About the research overall: Samples came from the United States, Italy and Spain, spanning acute and convalescent COVID-19.

The table lists this clone with a count of one. Trimming removed 3 bases from V and 0 bases from J, with 15 bases in between. CDR3 length: 17 residues. Germline values: CDR1 SGHTA, CDR2 FQGNSA. Original processing methods: Quantification of nucleated cells was approximated via reference gene primer amplification. This table comes from immunoSEQ multiplex PCR, and its TCRdb copy is limited to in-frame clones, with some not included. That table furnishes V, J and clone size, whereas the DNA furnished D and trimming. The table has under 200,000 clones, around nine tenths seen once; the top ten hold 20% to 25%.

The chain joins TRBV7-2 to TRBJ1-3; D unclear. The clonotype was recovered from a man aged 55 to 69 with active or convalescent COVID-19. Sequenced material: peripheral blood. In nucleotides, the CDR3 is TGTGCCAGCAGCTTTCTCCCCCCGGGAAGCTCTGGAAACACCATATATTTT. Its translation: CASSFLPPGSSGNTIYF. Looking up the rest from reference TRBV7-2 and TRBJ1-3 gives the full variable domain: GAGVSQSPSNKVTEKGKDVELRCDPISGHTALYWYRQSLGQGLEFLIYFQGNSAPDKSGLPSDRFSAERTGGSVSTLTIQRTQQEDSAVYLCASSFLPPGSSGNTIYFGEGSWLTVV.